This T cell receptor (beta chain) was obtained from a study of OX40 agonist ivuxolimab in advanced cancers. Study context: Prior checkpoint blockade (anti-PD-1, anti-PD-L1 or anti-CTLA-4) was permitted; about 40% had it.

Sequenced by immunoSEQ multiplex PCR; TCRdb stores in-frame clones only, minus some. The data contain roughly 70,000 clones, approximately 90% of them singletons. Findings and caveats of the study: Expanded clones belonging to CD8+ T cells outnumbered, on average, those of CD4+. Some of the lowest clonal expansion was seen in partial responders at 0.1-3.0 mg/kg.

A remark on this clone: Its antigen is as yet unknown. One end of the junction varies from germline; a read error may be responsible.

CDR3 length: 12 amino acids. The germline V gene encodes CDR1 SGHRS and CDR2 YFSETQ. The clonotype originates from an adult with an advanced solid tumor such as melanoma, head and neck, liver or kidney cancer. The J gene is TRBJ1-1, the V gene TRBV5-1; the match to TRBD1 covers 7 bases. The starting material was CD4+ or CD8+ T cells sorted from blood, obtained in a trial of the OX40 agonist ivuxolimab. The CDR3 DNA sequence: TGTGCCAGCGCACAGGGGCTTACTGAAGCTTTCTTT. This translates into CASAQGLTEAFF.